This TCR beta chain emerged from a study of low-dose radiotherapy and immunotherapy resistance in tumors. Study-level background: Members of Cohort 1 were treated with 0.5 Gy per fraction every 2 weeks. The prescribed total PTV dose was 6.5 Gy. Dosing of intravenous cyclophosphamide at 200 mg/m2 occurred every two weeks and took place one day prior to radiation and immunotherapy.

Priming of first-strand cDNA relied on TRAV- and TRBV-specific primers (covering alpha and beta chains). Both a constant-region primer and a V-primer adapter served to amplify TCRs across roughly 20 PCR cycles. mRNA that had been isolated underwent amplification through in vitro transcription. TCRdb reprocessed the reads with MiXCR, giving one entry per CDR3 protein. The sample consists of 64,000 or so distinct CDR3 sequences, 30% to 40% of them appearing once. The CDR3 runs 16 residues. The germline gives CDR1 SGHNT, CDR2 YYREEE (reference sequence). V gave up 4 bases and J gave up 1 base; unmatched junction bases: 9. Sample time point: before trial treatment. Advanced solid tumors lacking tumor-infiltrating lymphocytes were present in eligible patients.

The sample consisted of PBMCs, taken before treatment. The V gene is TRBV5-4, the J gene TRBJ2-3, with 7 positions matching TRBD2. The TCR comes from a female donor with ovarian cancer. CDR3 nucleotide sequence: TGTGCCAGCAGCCAAATTCTAGCGGCTCGCACAGATACGCAGTATTTT. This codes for CASSQILAARTDTQYF.